The sequence of this T cell receptor beta chain was determined in a study of CD8+CD57+ T cells in acquired aplastic anemia. Study-level findings and limits: Patients were compared with controls for CD8+ Simpson's diversity, and no significant difference emerged. In common between the patients and the controls were some 28 CD8+ CDR3 sequences.

V lost 3 bases and J lost 0, with 11 bases in between. The CDR3 extends over 15 amino acids. Germline assignment: CDR1 SGHRS and CDR2 YFSETQ. Comments on this clonotype: Its antigen remains unidentified.

Genomic DNA acted as the template from which TCR beta VDJ combination and CDR3 sequence profiling were carried out. MiXCR, applied by TCRdb to the reads, yields one record per CDR3 protein. The data show around 430,000 distinct CDR3 sequences, around 33% seen once. All sequencing subjects had displayed CD8+CD57+ cell expansion on flow cytometry. Severe acquired aplastic anemia was present in all patients. This chain uses TRBV5-1 with TRBJ2-3, with D perhaps TRBD2 (6 bases). Sequencing input: sorted CD4+, CD8+, or CD8+CD57+ T cells (not recorded which) from PBMCs. This clonotype originated in a human donor with aplastic anemia. Here the CDR3 reads CASSYQRVSTDTQYF. The CDR3 DNA reads TGCGCCAGCAGCTACCAGCGGGTTAGCACAGATACGCAGTATTTT.